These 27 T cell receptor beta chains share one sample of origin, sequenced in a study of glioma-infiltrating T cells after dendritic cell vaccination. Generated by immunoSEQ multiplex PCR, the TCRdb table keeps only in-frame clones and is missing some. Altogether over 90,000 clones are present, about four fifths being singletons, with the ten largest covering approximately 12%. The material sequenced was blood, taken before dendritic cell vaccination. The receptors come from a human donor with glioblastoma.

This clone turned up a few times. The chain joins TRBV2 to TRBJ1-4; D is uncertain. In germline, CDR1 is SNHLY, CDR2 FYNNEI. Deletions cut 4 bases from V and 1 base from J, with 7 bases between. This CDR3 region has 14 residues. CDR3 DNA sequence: TGTGCCAGCAGTGCGGAGGGAACTAATGAAAAACTGTTTTTT. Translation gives CASSAEGTNEKLFF. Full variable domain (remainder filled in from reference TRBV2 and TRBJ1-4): EPEVTQTPSHQVTQMGQEVILRCVPISNHLYFYWYRQILGQKVEFLVSFYNNEISEKSEIFDDQFSVERPDGSNFTLKIRSTKLEDSAMYFCASSAEGTNEKLFFGSGTQLSVL.

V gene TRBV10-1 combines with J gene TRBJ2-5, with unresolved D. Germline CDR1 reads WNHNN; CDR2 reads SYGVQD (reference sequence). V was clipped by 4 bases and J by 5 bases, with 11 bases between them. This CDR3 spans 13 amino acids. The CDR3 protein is CASSGAISETQYF. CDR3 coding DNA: TGCGCCAGCAGTGGGGCGATTTCGGAGACCCAGTACTTC.

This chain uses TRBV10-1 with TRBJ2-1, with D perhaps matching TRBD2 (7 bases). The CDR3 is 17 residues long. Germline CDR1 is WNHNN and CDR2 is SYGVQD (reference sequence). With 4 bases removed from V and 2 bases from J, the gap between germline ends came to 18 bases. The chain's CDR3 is CASSVSQGGETYNEQFF. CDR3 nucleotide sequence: TGCGCCAGCAGTGTATCCCAAGGGGGGGAGACCTACAATGAGCAGTTCTTC.

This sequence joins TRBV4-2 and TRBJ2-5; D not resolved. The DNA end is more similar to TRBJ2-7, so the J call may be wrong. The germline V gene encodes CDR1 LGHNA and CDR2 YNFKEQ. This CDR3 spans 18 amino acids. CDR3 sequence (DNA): TGTGCCAGCAGCCCTAGGTTGCTGCGCCAACGTCTCTCCTACGAGCAGTACTTC. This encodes CASSPRLLRQRLSYEQYF.

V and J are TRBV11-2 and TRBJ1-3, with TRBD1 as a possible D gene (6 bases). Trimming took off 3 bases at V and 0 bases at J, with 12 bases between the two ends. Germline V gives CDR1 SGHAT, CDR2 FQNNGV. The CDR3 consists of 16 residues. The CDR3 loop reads CASSFGGGISGNTIYF. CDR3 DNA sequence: TGTGCCAGCAGCTTTGGGGGCGGCATCTCTGGAAACACCATATATTTT. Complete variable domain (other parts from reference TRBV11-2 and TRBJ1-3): EAGVAQSPRYKIIEKRQSVAFWCNPISGHATLYWYQQILGQGPKLLIQFQNNGVVDDSQLPKDRFSAERLKGVDSTLKIQPAKLEDSAVYLCASSFGGGISGNTIYFGEGSWLTVV.

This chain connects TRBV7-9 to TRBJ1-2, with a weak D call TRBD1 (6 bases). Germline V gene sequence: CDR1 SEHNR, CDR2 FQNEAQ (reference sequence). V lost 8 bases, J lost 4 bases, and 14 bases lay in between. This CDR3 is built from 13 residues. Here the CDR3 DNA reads TGTGCCAGCGGACAGACCAGGGTCTATGGCTACACCTTC. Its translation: CASGQTRVYGYTF.

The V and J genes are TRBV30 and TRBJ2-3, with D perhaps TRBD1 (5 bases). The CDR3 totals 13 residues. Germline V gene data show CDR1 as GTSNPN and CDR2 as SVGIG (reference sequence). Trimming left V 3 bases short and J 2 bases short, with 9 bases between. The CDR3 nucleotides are TGTGCCTGGAGCGTGGACAACACAGATACGCAGTATTTT. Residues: CAWSVDNTDTQYF.

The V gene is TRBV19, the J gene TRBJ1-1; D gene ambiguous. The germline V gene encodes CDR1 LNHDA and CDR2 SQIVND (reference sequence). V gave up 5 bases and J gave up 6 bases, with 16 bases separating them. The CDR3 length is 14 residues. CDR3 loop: CASSPLRYQAEAFF. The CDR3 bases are TGTGCCAGTAGTCCCCTGAGATATCAGGCTGAAGCTTTCTTT.

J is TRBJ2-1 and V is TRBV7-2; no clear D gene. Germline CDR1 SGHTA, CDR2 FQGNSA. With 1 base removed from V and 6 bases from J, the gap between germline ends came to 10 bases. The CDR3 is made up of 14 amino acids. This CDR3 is CASSLVLNFNEQFF. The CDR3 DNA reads TGTGCCAGCAGCTTAGTCCTAAATTTCAATGAGCAGTTCTTC.

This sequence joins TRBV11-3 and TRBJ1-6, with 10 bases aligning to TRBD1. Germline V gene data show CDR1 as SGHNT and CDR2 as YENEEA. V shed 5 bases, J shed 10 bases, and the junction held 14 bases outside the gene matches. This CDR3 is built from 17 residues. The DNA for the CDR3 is TGTGCCAGCAGCCTAGGCGGTGGGACAGGGGTAATCTCACCCCTCCACTTT. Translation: CASSLGGGTGVISPLHF.

The DNA of the CDR3 is TGTGCCAGCAGTTTATCGGACAGTAACTATTCACCCCTCCACTTT. Amino acid sequence: CASSLSDSNYSPLHF. The chain is built from TRBV7-8 and TRBJ1-6; D may be TRBD1 (6 bases). The germline gives CDR1 SGHVS, CDR2 FQNEAQ. The CDR3 runs to 15 residues. V dropped 6 bases and J dropped 8 bases, with 17 bases sitting between them.

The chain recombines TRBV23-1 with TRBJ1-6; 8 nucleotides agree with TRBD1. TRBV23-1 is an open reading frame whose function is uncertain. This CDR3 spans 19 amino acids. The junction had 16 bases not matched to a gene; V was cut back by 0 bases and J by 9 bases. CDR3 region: CASSQSNASSGGGGSPLHF. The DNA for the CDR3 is TGCGCCAGCAGTCAATCTAATGCGTCTTCAGGGGGCGGGGGTTCACCCCTCCACTTT.

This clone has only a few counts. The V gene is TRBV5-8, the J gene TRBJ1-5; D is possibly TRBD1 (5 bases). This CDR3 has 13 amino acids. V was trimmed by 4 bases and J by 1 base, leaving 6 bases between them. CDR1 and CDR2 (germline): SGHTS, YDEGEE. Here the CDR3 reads CASSPGSNQPQHF. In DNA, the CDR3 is TGTGCCAGCAGCCCAGGGAGCAATCAGCCCCAGCATTTT.

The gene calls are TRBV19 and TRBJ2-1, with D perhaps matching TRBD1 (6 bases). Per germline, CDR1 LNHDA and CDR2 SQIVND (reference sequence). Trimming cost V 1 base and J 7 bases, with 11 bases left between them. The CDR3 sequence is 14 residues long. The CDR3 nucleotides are TGTGCCAGTAGTATAGTAGTCAGGGGTAATGAGCAGTTCTTC. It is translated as CASSIVVRGNEQFF. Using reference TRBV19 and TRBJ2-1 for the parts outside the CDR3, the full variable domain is DGGITQSPKYLFRKEGQNVTLSCEQNLNHDAMYWYRQDPGQGLRLIYYSQIVNDFQKGDIAEGYSVSREKKESFPLTVTSAQKNPTAFYLCASSIVVRGNEQFFGPGTRLTVL.

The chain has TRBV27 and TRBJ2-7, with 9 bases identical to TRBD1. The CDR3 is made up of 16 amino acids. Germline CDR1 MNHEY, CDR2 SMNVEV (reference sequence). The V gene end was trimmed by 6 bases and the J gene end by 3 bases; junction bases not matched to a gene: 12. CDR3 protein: CASSPGTGTIFYEQYF. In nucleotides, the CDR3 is TGTGCCAGCAGCCCCGGGACAGGGACAATCTTCTACGAGCAGTACTTC.

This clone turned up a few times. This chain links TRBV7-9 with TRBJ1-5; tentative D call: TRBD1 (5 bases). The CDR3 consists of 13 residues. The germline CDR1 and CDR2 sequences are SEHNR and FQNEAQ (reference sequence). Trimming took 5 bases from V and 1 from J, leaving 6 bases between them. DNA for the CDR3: TGTGCCAGCAGCCCAGGGAGCAATCAGCCCCAGCATTTT. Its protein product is CASSPGSNQPQHF.

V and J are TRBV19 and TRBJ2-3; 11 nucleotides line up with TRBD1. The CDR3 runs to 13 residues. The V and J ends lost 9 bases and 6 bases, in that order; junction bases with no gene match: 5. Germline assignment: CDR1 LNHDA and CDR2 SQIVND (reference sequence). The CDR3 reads CASRDRGSDTQYF. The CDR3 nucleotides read TGTGCCAGCCGGGACAGGGGGTCGGATACGCAGTATTTT.

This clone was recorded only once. CDR3 amino acids: CASSLRTGSGYTF. In DNA form, the CDR3 reads TGTGCCAGCAGCTTGAGGACAGGGAGTGGCTACACCTTC. The chain joins TRBV5-8 to TRBJ1-2; 8 positions match TRBD1. This CDR3 comprises 13 residues. CDR1 and CDR2 from the germline V gene are SGHTS and YDEGEE. V was clipped by 1 base and J by 7 bases; unmatched bases: 3.

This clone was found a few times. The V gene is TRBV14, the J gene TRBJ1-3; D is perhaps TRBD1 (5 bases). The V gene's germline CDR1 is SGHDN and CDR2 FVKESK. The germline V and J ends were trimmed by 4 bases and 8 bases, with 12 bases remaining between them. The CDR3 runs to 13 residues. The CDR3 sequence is CASSPRGWDTIYF. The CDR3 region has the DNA TGTGCCAGCAGCCCAAGGGGATGGGACACCATATATTTT.

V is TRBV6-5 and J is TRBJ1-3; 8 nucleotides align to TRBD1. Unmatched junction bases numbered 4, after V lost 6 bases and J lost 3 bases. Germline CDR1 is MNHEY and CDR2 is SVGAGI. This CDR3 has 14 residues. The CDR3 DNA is TGTGCCAGCAGAAGAACAGGGGGTGGAAACACCATATATTTT. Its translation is CASRRTGGGNTIYF.

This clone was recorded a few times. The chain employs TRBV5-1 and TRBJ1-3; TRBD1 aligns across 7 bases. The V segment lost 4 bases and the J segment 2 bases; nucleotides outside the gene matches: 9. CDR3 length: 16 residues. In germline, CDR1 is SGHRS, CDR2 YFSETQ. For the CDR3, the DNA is TGCGCCAGCAGCCGATTACAGGGGACGGCTGGAAACACCATATATTTT. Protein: CASSRLQGTAGNTIYF. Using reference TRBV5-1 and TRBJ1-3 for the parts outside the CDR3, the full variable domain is KAGVTQTPRYLIKTRGQQVTLSCSPISGHRSVSWYQQTPGQGLQFLFEYFSETQRNKGNFPGRFSGRQFSNSRSEMNVSTLELGDSALYLCASSRLQGTAGNTIYFGEGSWLTVV.

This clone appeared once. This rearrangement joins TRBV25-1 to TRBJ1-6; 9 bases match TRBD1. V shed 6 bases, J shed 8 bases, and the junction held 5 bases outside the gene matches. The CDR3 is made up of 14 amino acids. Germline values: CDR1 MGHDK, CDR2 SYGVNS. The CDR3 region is CASRGQGKDSPLHF. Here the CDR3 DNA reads TGTGCCAGCAGGGGACAGGGAAAAGATTCACCCCTCCACTTT.

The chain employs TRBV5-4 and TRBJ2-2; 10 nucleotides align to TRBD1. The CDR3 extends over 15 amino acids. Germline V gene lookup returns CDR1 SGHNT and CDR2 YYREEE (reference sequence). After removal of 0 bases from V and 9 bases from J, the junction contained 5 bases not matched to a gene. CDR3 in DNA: TGTGCCAGCAGCTTGGGGGACAGGGGAGGAAGGGAGCTGTTTTTT. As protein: CASSLGDRGGRELFF.

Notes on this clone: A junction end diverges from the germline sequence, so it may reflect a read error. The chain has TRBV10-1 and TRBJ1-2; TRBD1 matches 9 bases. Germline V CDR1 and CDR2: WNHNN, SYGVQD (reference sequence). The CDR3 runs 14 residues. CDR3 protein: CASSESRTGARYPF. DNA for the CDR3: TGCGCCAGCAGTGAGTCAAGGACAGGGGCTCGCTACCCCTTC.

For the CDR3, the DNA is TGTGCCAGCACAGCGGCCAGTGAAAAACTGTTTTTT. The encoded protein is CASTAASEKLFF. The gene calls are TRBV6-1 and TRBJ1-4; D remains unclear. This CDR3 has 12 amino acids. Germline CDR1 reads MNHNS; CDR2 reads SASEGT. Trimming left V 7 bases short and J 7 bases short, with 10 bases between.

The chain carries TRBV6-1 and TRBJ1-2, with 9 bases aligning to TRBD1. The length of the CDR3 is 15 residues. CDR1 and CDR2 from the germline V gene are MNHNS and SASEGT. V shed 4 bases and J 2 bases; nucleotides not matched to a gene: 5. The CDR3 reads CASSARQGGNYGYTF. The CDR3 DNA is TGTGCCAGCAGTGCCAGACAGGGGGGGAACTATGGCTACACCTTC.

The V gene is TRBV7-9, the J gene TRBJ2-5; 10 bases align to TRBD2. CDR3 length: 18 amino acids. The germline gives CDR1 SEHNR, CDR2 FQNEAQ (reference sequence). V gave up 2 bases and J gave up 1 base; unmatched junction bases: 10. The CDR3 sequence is CASSLRYHSGGLQETQYF. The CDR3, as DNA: TGTGCCAGCAGCTTACGTTACCATAGCGGGGGGCTCCAAGAGACCCAGTACTTC.